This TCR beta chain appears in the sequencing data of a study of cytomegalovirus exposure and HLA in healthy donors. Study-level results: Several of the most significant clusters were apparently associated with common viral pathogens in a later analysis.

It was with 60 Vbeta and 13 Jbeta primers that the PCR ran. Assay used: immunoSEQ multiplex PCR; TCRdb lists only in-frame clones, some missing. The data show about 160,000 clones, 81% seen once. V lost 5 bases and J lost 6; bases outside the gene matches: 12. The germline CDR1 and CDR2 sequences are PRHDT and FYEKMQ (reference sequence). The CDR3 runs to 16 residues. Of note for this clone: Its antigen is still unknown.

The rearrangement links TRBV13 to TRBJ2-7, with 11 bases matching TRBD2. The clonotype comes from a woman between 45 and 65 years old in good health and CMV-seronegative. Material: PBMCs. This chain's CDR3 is CASSPSTSGRLGEQYF. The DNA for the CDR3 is TGTGCCAGCAGCCCCAGTACTAGCGGGAGATTGGGCGAGCAGTACTTC.